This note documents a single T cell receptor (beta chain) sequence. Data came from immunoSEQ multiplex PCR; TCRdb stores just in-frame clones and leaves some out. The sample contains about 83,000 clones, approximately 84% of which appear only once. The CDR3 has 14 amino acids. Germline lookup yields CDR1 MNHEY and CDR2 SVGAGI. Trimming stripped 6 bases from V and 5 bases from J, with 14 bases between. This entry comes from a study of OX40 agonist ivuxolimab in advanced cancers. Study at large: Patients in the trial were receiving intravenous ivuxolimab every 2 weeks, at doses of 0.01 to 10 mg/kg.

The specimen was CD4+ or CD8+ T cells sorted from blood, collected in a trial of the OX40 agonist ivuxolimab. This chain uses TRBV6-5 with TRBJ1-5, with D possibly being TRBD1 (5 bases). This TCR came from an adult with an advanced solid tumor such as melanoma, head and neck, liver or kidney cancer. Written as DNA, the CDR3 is TGTGCCAGCAGCTCCAGGGTTACAGATCAGCCCCAGCATTTT. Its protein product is CASSSRVTDQPQHF.